The 7 T cell receptor beta chains below all came from one sample that was sequenced in a study of T cells after yellow fever vaccination. TCRdb reprocessed the 5' RACE reads via MiXCR and lists one record per CDR3 protein. The sample holds roughly 500,000 distinct CDR3 sequences, about a fifth seen once. Specimen: PBMCs, collected 15 days after the yellow fever booster vaccination. Receptors were obtained from a man aged 30 to 45 who received the YFV17D yellow fever vaccine.

This clonotype was recorded a few times. CDR3 sequence (DNA): TGTGCCAGCAGTCGAGCGGGGATCGTCTACGAGCAGTACTTC. Translation: CASSRAGIVYEQYF. The J gene is TRBJ2-7, the V gene TRBV6-1; TRBD2 matches at 7 bases. V dropped 5 bases and J dropped 3; count of bases not matched to a gene: 7. Germline V gene sequence: CDR1 MNHNS, CDR2 SASEGT. The CDR3 runs to 14 residues.

The rearrangement uses TRBV20-1 and TRBJ2-1, with 9 bases that match TRBD2. The CDR3 runs to 16 residues. The trim removed 5 bases at V and 4 bases at J, leaving 12 bases unmatched. The germline V gene has CDR1 DFQATT and CDR2 SNEGSKA (reference sequence). The CDR3 protein is CSADFILAGSYNEQFF. Here the CDR3 DNA reads TGCAGTGCTGACTTCATACTAGCGGGCTCTTACAATGAGCAGTTCTTC.

This clonotype was observed a few times. V usage is TRBV7-3 and J usage is TRBJ2-1; weak D call: TRBD1 (6 bases). In germline, CDR1 is SGHTA, CDR2 FQGTGA. Trimming stripped 3 bases from V and 2 bases from J, with 8 bases between. This CDR3 is 14 amino acids long. CDR3 sequence (DNA): TGTGCCAGCAGCTTGGGGGCCACCTACAATGAGCAGTTCTTC. Encoded protein: CASSLGATYNEQFF.

Only a few counts were recorded for this clonotype. The J gene is TRBJ2-7, the V gene TRBV20-1; D possibly matches TRBD1 or TRBD2 (5 bases each). V lost 0 bases and J lost 6, with 15 bases in between. This CDR3 spans 14 amino acids. Germline values: CDR1 DFQATT, CDR2 SNEGSKA (reference sequence). In DNA form, the CDR3 reads TGCAGTGCTAGAGATCGTTCTACTGGGGGCGAGCAGTACTTC. Protein: CSARDRSTGGEQYF.

This clonotype was seen many times. The rearrangement links TRBV7-2 to TRBJ2-7; no firm D call. CDR1 and CDR2 (germline): SGHTA, FQGNSA. The CDR3 length is 12 residues. V gave up 4 bases and J gave up 2 bases, with 6 bases separating them. This CDR3 is CASSSDTYEQYF. CDR3 DNA sequence: TGTGCCAGCAGCTCGGATACCTACGAGCAGTACTTC.

This clonotype was picked up a small number of times. The rearrangement uses TRBV4-3 and TRBJ2-1; 7 bases agree with TRBD2. This CDR3 is built from 19 residues. Germline V lookup: CDR1 LGHNA, CDR2 YSLEER. V shed 0 bases, J shed 4 bases, and the junction held 15 bases outside the gene matches. As DNA, the CDR3 is TGCGCCAGCAGCCAAGATTTGGTGGGAGCGGGGTCATATTACAATGAGCAGTTCTTC. Translated, it gives CASSQDLVGAGSYYNEQFF.

This chain uses TRBV29-1 with TRBJ2-1, with 9 bases that match TRBD1. Germline CDR1 SQVTM, CDR2 ANQGSEA. V was clipped by 7 bases and J by 3 bases; unmatched bases: 7. The CDR3 has 14 residues. CDR3 bases: TGCAGCGCGACACAGGGGGCGTACTACAATGAGCAGTTCTTC. This sequence encodes CSATQGAYYNEQFF.